Listed here are 14 T cell receptor beta chains from one sample, sequenced in a study of control samples from healthy donors and cancer patients. The assay was immunoSEQ multiplex PCR, and TCRdb's table has in-frame clones only and misses some. The table includes about 150,000 clones, 90% to 95% detected once. Sequencing was done on a sample of blood. The receptors originated from a woman aged 40-49 years in good health.

V and J are TRBV6-5 and TRBJ2-7; either TRBD1 or TRBD2 may fit D (5 bases each). V dropped 5 bases and J dropped 2 bases, with 16 bases sitting between them. CDR3 length equals 15 residues. Per the germline V gene, CDR1 is MNHEY and CDR2 is SVGAGI. CDR3 loop: CASSTRDHATYEQYF. The CDR3 DNA sequence: TGTGCCAGCAGTACCCGGGACCACGCTACCTACGAGCAGTACTTC.

The chain recombines TRBV9 with TRBJ2-1; possibly TRBD2 for D (6 bases). Germline CDR1 and CDR2: SGDLS and YYNGEE. Deletions cut 2 bases from V and 4 bases from J, with 19 bases between. The CDR3 length is 17 residues. CDR3 in amino acids: CASSVGGAAGGYNEQFF. In DNA form, the CDR3 reads TGTGCCAGCAGCGTCGGAGGGGCGGCCGGCGGATACAATGAGCAGTTCTTC.

The genes are TRBV5-1 and TRBJ1-2; 8 bases agree with TRBD1. The V segment lost 5 bases and the J segment 5 bases; nucleotides outside the gene matches: 11. CDR3 size: 15 residues. Germline values: CDR1 SGHRS, CDR2 YFSETQ. The CDR3 nucleotides are TGCGCCAGCAGTGAAACAGGGGGATATCGGTATGGCTACACCTTC. Translated, it gives CASSETGGYRYGYTF.

V gene TRBV6-2 or TRBV6-3 combines with J gene TRBJ2-7; D ambiguous. V gave up 2 bases and J gave up 5 bases, with 13 bases separating them. Germline V gives CDR1 MNHEY, CDR2 SVGEGT. The CDR3 totals 14 residues. Written as DNA, the CDR3 is TGTGCCAGCAGTTACCCCCCCGAGGTGGACGAGCAGTACTTC. It translates to CASSYPPEVDEQYF.

The CDR3 here is CASSSTVAGGPGEEQFF. CDR3 DNA sequence: TGCGCCAGCAGCTCAACCGTAGCGGGAGGGCCGGGTGAGGAGCAGTTCTTC. This rearrangement joins TRBV5-1 to TRBJ2-1; 11 bases agree with TRBD2. The CDR3 consists of 17 residues. Unmatched junction bases numbered 15, after V lost 3 bases and J lost 10 bases. Germline loops: CDR1 SGHRS, CDR2 YFSETQ.

V gene TRBV19 combines with J gene TRBJ1-5, with D uncertain. Germline CDR1 LNHDA, CDR2 SQIVND (reference sequence). Trimming removed 1 base at V and 2 bases at J, with 15 bases between. The CDR3 sequence is 17 residues long. The CDR3 region is CASSIADTAGRNQPQHF. In DNA, the CDR3 is TGTGCCAGTAGTATAGCCGACACTGCGGGTCGCAATCAGCCCCAGCATTTT.

This clone has a single count. The rearrangement joins TRBV12-3 or TRBV12-4 to TRBJ1-1, with D unclear. The CDR3 extends over 13 amino acids. V was trimmed by 6 bases and J by 0 bases, leaving 8 bases between them. The CDR3 coding sequence is TGTGCCAGCAGCACACACGTGAACACTGAAGCTTTCTTT. Its translation: CASSTHVNTEAFF.

V is TRBV5-1 and J is TRBJ2-1; 8 bases are a match to TRBD1. Germline V gene data show CDR1 as SGHRS and CDR2 as YFSETQ. The CDR3 runs 15 residues. Trimming cost V 3 bases and J 2 bases; bases outside gene matches: 4. CDR3 DNA sequence: TGCGCCAGCAGCTCGACAGGGGAAGCCTACAATGAGCAGTTCTTC. Translation gives CASSSTGEAYNEQFF. Full variable domain (missing parts from reference TRBV5-1 and TRBJ2-1): KAGVTQTPRYLIKTRGQQVTLSCSPISGHRSVSWYQQTPGQGLQFLFEYFSETQRNKGNFPGRFSGRQFSNSRSEMNVSTLELGDSALYLCASSSTGEAYNEQFFGPGTRLTVL.

The genes are TRBV19 and TRBJ1-2; D is unresolved. Trimming removed 3 bases from V and 1 base from J, with 12 bases in between. This CDR3 contains 15 residues. Germline CDR1 LNHDA, CDR2 SQIVND (reference sequence). The CDR3, as DNA: TGTGCCAGTAGTATTATGACCAGGCTTAACTATGGCTACACCTTC. Its translation: CASSIMTRLNYGYTF.

A single count supports this clone. The rearrangement links TRBV5-1 to TRBJ1-2, with 8 bases identical to TRBD1. Germline assignment: CDR1 SGHRS and CDR2 YFSETQ. V was clipped by 3 bases and J by 7 bases; unmatched bases: 5. This CDR3 is 13 amino acids long. In nucleotides, the CDR3 is TGCGCCAGCAGCTCGGACAGGGCAGGTGGCTACACCTTC. Protein sequence: CASSSDRAGGYTF.

The J gene is TRBJ2-5, the V gene TRBV15, with 7 bases aligning to TRBD2. Trimming cost V 1 base and J 4 bases; bases outside gene matches: 3. The CDR3 covers 14 residues. Germline V gene lookup returns CDR1 LNHNV and CDR2 YYDKDF (reference sequence). DNA of the CDR3: TGTGCCACCAGCAGAGTTACGGGGGGAGAGACCCAGTACTTC. Its protein product is CATSRVTGGETQYF.

The rearrangement links TRBV5-1 to TRBJ2-5; TRBD1 aligns across 10 bases. Germline loops: CDR1 SGHRS, CDR2 YFSETQ. The CDR3 spans 18 residues. V shed 4 bases, J shed 5 bases, and the junction held 17 bases outside the gene matches. In DNA, the CDR3 is TGCGCCAGCAGCCCGCTACCCTTTCGGACAGGGGGAACGGAGACCCAGTACTTC. This codes for CASSPLPFRTGGTETQYF.

The chain links TRBV29-1 to TRBJ1-5; D might be TRBD1 (5 bases). The germline CDR1 and CDR2 sequences are SQVTM and ANQGSEA. V lost 7 bases, J lost 7 bases, and 17 bases lay in between. CDR3 size: 13 residues. In DNA, the CDR3 is TGCAGCGCAATGAGTGGGACCGGGCAGCCCCAGCATTTT. It is translated as CSAMSGTGQPQHF.

This clone was counted a single time. The V and J genes are TRBV6-2 or TRBV6-3 and TRBJ1-1, with a weak D call TRBD1 (5 bases). This CDR3 is built from 15 residues. Germline-derived CDR1 and CDR2 are MNHEY and SVGEGT. The germline V and J ends were trimmed by 2 bases and 4 bases, with 14 bases remaining between them. The chain's CDR3 is CASSYRSRVGTEAFF. CDR3 in DNA: TGTGCCAGCAGTTACAGGAGCAGGGTGGGCACTGAAGCTTTCTTT.